A selection of T cell receptor beta chains follows, all from one sample in a study of identical twins. Each CDR3 protein gets one entry after TCRdb re-called the 5' RACE reads with MiXCR. The data contain roughly 1,500,000 distinct CDR3 sequences, less than 35% of them singletons. The sequenced material came from cord blood. The origin of the receptors is a newborn girl in good health. Both conserved end residues are part of each CDR3. The order of the fields is V gene, D gene, clone size, J gene, CDR3 protein, CDR3 DNA. A D gene is named only where the DNA matches it firmly. The size entry is marked missing in some rows and otherwise reads once, few, many or a size class.

TRBV28	TRBD2	NA	TRBJ2-7	CASSPSSGRANEQYF	TGTGCCAGCAGTCCATCTAGCGGGAGGGCTAACGAGCAGTACTTC
TRBV6-6	NA	NA	TRBJ2-7	CASSAPGTRSYEQYF	TGTGCCAGCAGTGCCCCCGGGACCCGATCCTACGAGCAGTACTTC
TRBV10-3	NA	NA	TRBJ1-6	CATGVSPLHF	TGTGCCACAGGGGTTTCACCCCTCCACTTT
TRBV6-6	NA	NA	TRBJ2-1	CASSPRPGETYNEQFF	TGTGCCAGCAGTCCCCGGCCGGGAGAGACCTACAATGAGCAGTTCTTC
TRBV11-2	TRBD2	NA	TRBJ2-7	CASSSGLARVYYEQYF	TGTGCCAGCAGCTCCGGACTAGCGAGGGTCTACTACGAGCAGTACTTC
TRBV10-3	TRBD2	NA	TRBJ2-3	CAISDPWTSGRGPDTQYF	TGTGCCATCAGTGACCCCTGGACTAGCGGGAGGGGACCAGATACGCAGTATTTT
TRBV7-2	NA	many	TRBJ2-7	CASSLALRVEQYF	TGTGCCAGCAGCTTAGCGCTGAGGGTCGAGCAGTACTTC
TRBV7-2	NA	many	TRBJ2-3	CASSLRLAQYF	TGTGCCAGCAGCTTGCGACTAGCGCAGTATTTT
TRBV7-8	TRBD1	NA	TRBJ2-5	CASSSGTVMYQETQYF	TGTGCCAGCAGCTCTGGGACAGTTATGTACCAAGAGACCCAGTACTTC
TRBV4-1	TRBD2	few	TRBJ2-1	CASSHLAGVSYNEQFF	TGCGCCAGCAGTCACTTAGCGGGAGTCTCCTACAATGAGCAGTTCTTC
TRBV20-1	NA	few	TRBJ1-1	CSARSNRDLVGTEAFF	TGCAGTGCTAGATCAAACAGGGATTTGGTCGGAACTGAAGCTTTCTTT
TRBV4-2	TRBD2	few	TRBJ2-3	CASSPYAGTSNTDTQYF	TGTGCCAGCAGCCCATACGCCGGGACTAGCAACACAGATACGCAGTATTTT
TRBV9	NA	many	TRBJ2-7	CASSVAGSSIYEQYF	TGTGCCAGCAGCGTAGCAGGGTCCTCTATCTACGAGCAGTACTTC
TRBV11-2	TRBD2	NA	TRBJ2-2	CASSLVAGGRLNGELFF	TGTGCCAGCAGCTTGGTAGCGGGGGGGCGATTGAACGGGGAGCTGTTTTTT
TRBV6-1	TRBD1	few	TRBJ1-6	CASRRGQLYNSPLHF	TGTGCCAGCAGGAGGGGACAGCTTTATAATTCACCCCTCCACTTT
TRBV7-9	NA	few	TRBJ2-1	CASRVGGGVDEQFF	TGTGCCAGCAGGGTAGGAGGTGGAGTCGATGAGCAGTTCTTC
TRBV9	TRBD2	NA	TRBJ2-3	CASSVSGTSGRTDTQYF	TGTGCCAGCAGCGTGTCCGGGACTAGCGGAAGGACAGATACGCAGTATTTT
TRBV5-1	NA	NA	TRBJ2-3	CASATGPSTDTQYF	TGCGCCAGCGCGACCGGGCCCAGCACAGATACGCAGTATTTT
TRBV5-1	TRBD1	NA	TRBJ1-3	CASSSWGRGVPGNTIYF	TGCGCCAGCAGCTCCTGGGGCAGGGGGGTGCCTGGAAACACCATATATTTT
TRBV5-5	NA	NA	TRBJ1-5	CASSLEGIGGQPQHF	TGTGCCAGCAGCTTGGAGGGAATTGGGGGTCAGCCCCAGCATTTT
TRBV6-6	TRBD1	few	TRBJ1-2	CASSLLTGGRGYGYTF	TGTGCCAGCAGTCTATTGACAGGGGGCAGGGGCTATGGCTACACCTTC
TRBV20-1	TRBD2	NA	TRBJ2-1	CSARDLSGRAGNEQFF	TGCAGTGCTAGAGATCTTAGCGGGAGGGCTGGAAATGAGCAGTTCTTC
TRBV20-1	NA	few	TRBJ2-2	CSATPDSGNTGELFF	TGCAGTGCTACTCCGGACAGTGGGAACACCGGGGAGCTGTTTTTT
TRBV20-1	NA	few	TRBJ1-5	CSAVRIPNQPQHF	TGCAGTGCTGTTCGGATCCCCAATCAGCCCCAGCATTTT
TRBV10-3	TRBD1	few	TRBJ2-2	CAIRPGQGDTGELFF	TGTGCCATCAGGCCGGGACAGGGCGACACCGGGGAGCTGTTTTTT